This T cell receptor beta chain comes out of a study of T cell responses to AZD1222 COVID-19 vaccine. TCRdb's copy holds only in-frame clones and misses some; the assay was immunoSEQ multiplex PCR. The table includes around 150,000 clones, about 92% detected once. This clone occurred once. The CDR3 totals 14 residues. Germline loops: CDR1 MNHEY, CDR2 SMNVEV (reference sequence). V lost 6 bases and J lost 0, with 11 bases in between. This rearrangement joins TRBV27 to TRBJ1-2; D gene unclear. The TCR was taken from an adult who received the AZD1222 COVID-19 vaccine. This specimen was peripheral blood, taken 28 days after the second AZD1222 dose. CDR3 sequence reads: CASRLAGANYGYTF. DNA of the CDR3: TGTGCCAGCAGGTTGGCAGGAGCTAACTATGGCTACACCTTC.